This T cell receptor (beta chain) was observed in a study of blood T cell repertoires in COVID-19. About the study: Acute and convalescent COVID-19 specimens originated in the United States, Italy and Spain. T cells, B-cell-depleted T cells, or PBMCs provided the cDNA or gDNA that served as material.

The V gene's germline CDR1 is LNHDA and CDR2 SQIVND (reference sequence). The V end was cut by 3 bases, the J end by 5 bases, with 2 bases between. The CDR3 sequence is 11 residues long. As originally analysed: Estimation of nucleated cell counts relied on the amplification of reference gene primers. Using immunoSEQ multiplex PCR, the repertoire was profiled, and TCRdb retains in-frame clones only, with some absent. D and trimming come from the DNA, and the V and J calls and clone size come from that table. The sample holds about 220,000 clones, around 82% seen once. Each exposed participant met a COVID-19 case in the 2 weeks preceding study entry.

Input material: PBMCs or T cells enriched from blood (not recorded which). J is TRBJ2-1 and V is TRBV19, with D unclear. The clonotype originates from a woman between 40 and 55 years old who had been exposed to COVID-19. Here the CDR3 reads CASSINNEQFF. CDR3 nucleotide sequence: TGTGCCAGTAGTATTAACAATGAGCAGTTCTTC.